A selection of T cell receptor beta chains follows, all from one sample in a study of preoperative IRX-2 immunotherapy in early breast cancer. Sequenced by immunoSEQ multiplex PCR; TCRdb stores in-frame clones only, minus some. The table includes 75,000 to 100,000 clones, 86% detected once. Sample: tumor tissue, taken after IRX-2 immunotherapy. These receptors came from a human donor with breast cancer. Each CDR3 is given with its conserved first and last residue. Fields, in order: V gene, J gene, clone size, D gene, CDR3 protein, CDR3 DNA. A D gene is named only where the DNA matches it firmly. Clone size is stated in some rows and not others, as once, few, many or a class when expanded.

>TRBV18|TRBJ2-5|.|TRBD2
CASSPPTSGGETQYF
TGTGCCAGCTCACCACCGACTAGCGGTGGAGAGACCCAGTACTTC
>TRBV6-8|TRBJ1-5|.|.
CASSPRDQPQHF
TGTGCCAGCAGCCCTCGGGACCAGCCCCAGCATTTT
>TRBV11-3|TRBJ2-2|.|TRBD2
CASSPGEGNTGELFF
TGTGCCAGCAGCCCGGGGGAGGGGAACACCGGGGAGCTGTTTTTT
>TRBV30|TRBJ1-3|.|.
CACPNRISGNTIYF
TGTGCCTGCCCGAACAGGATCTCTGGAAACACCATATATTTT
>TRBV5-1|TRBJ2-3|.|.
CAASPGSPEDTQYF
TGCGCCGCCTCTCCAGGGAGCCCCGAAGATACGCAGTATTTT
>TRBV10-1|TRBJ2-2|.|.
CASSELAGELFF
TGCGCCAGCAGTGAGCTAGCCGGGGAGCTGTTTTTT
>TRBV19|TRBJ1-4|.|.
CASSIGGSEKLFF
TGTGCCAGTAGTATTGGTGGGAGTGAAAAACTGTTTTTT
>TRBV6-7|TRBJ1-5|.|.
CTSRSGLLYEQPQHF
TGTACCAGCAGATCAGGGCTACTGTACGAGCAGCCCCAGCATTTT
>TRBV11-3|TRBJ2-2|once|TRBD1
CASSPWMTGENTGELFF
TGTGCCAGCAGCCCTTGGATGACAGGGGAGAACACCGGGGAGCTGTTTTTT
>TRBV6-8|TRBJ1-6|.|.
CASSLKDSPLHF
TGTGCCAGCAGTTTAAAAGATTCACCCCTCCACTTT
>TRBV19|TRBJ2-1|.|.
CASYDRPKGRFF
TGTGCCAGCTATGACAGGCCAAAGGGTAGGTTCTTC
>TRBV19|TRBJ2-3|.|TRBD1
CASSNRGGDTQYF
TGTGCCAGCTCCAACAGGGGTGGAGATACGCAGTATTTT
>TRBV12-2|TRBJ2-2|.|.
CASRLVSGRASGGELFF
TGTGCAAGTCGCTTAGTTTCCGGGAGGGCCTCGGGCGGGGAGCTGTTTTTT
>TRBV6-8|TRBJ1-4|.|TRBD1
CASRPLQGSPNEKLFF
TGTGCCAGCAGACCCCTACAGGGGAGTCCTAATGAAAAACTGTTTTTT
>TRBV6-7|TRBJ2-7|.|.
CASRGVRHEQYF
TGTGCCAGCAGGGGGGTACGACACGAGCAGTACTTC
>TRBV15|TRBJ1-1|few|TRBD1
CATSSRQGAVAEAFF
TGTGCCACCAGCAGCCGTCAGGGGGCGGTTGCTGAAGCTTTCTTT
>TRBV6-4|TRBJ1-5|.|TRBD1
CASTLQGASNQPQHF
TGTGCCAGCACCTTACAGGGGGCCAGCAATCAGCCCCAGCATTTT
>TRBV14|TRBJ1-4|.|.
CASSQESQMGATNEKLFF
TGTGCCAGCAGCCAAGAAAGTCAGATGGGGGCAACTAATGAAAAACTGTTTTTT
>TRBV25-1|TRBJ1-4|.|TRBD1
CASSGGPPGQGGEKLFF
TGTGCCAGCAGTGGAGGACCCCCGGGACAGGGAGGTGAAAAACTGTTTTTT
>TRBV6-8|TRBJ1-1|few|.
CASSYSVLTEAFF
TGTGCCAGCAGTTACTCAGTTCTCACTGAAGCTTTCTTT
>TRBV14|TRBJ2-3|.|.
CASSTGRWEGGGPDTQYF
TGTGCCAGCAGCACCGGCCGGTGGGAAGGAGGGGGGCCAGATACGCAGTATTTT
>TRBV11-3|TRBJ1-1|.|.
CASSLGPASGEAFF
TGTGCCAGCAGCTTAGGTCCCGCGTCCGGTGAAGCTTTCTTT